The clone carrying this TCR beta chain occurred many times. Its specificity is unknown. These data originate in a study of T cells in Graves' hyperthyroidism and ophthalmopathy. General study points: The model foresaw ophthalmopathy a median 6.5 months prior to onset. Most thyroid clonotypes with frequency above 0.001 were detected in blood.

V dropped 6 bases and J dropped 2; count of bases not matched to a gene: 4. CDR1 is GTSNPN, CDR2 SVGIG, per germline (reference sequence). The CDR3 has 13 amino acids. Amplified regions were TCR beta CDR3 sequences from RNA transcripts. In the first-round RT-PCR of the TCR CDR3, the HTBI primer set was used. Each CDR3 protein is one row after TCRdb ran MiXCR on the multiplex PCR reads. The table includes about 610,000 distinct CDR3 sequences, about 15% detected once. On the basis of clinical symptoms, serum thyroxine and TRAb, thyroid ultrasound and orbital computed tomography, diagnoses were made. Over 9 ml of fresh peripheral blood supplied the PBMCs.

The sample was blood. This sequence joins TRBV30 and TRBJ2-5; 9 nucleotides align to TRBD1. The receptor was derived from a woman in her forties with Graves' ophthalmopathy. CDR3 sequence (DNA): TGTGCCTGCCACGGGACAGGGCAAGAGACCCAGTACTTC. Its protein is CACHGTGQETQYF.